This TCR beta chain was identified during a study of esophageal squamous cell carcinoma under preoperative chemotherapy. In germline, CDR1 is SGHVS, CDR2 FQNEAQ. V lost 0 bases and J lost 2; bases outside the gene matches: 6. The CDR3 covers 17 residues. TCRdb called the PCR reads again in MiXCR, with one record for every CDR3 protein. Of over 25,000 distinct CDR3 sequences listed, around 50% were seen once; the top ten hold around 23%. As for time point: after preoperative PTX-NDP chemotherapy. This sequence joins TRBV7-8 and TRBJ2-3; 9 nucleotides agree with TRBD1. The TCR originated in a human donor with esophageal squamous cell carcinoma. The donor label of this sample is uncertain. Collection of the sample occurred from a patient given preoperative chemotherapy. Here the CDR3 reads CASSLALGDRATDTQYF. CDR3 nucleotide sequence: TGTGCCAGCAGCTTAGCGCTAGGGGACAGGGCCACAGATACGCAGTATTTT.